Reported below is one T cell receptor (beta chain). No cognate antigen has been identified for it. The record has no base qualities; no much larger clone is one base away. Read against the paper, the sample's time point label means: about 28 days (+/-7) after the second vaccine dose. AZD1222 recipients with second doses at about 4 weeks or about 12 weeks were pooled, because spike-specific TCR depth and breadth did not differ between schedules. Vaccinee samples came from UK trials COV001 and COV002, including a single-blind randomized controlled phase 2/3 trial of AZD1222 (ChAdOx1 nCoV-19) in healthy adults. For TCRbeta chain sequencing, PBMC samples from trial participants were taken at day 0 and at day 28 after the second dose. This specimen comes from a study of T cell responses to AZD1222 COVID-19 vaccine (dated by TCRdb to the early 2020s). For the study in its entirety: TCR sequencing was performed for 233 trial participants, of whom about 200 were given two doses of AZD1222 and roughly 25 were given two doses of MenACWY control vaccine. Enrollment into the trials was organized by age into subgroups of 18-55, 56-69 and 70-plus years, and those subgroups contained approximately 160, 26 and 62 TCR-sequenced participants, respectively.

The CDR3 regions of human TCRbeta chains were analyzed by immunosequencing. The original pipeline was this. TCRs in the repertoires were matched against a reference library of SARS-CoV-2-specific TCRs that had been generated with the MIRA antigen-specificity platform. Breadth was defined as the fraction of unique TCRs that were SARS-CoV-2-associated, and depth was defined as the fraction of total T cells that were SARS-CoV-2-associated. Using the MIRA data, each spike-specific TCR was assigned both to the spike region to which the TCR was reactive and to a CD4 or CD8 class. Log10-transformed breadth and depth values were compared by one-way ANOVA with Sidak's multiple comparisons tests. This immuneACCESS table, as held by TCRdb, lists in-frame sequences with V and J called but not all clones. Of the missing ones, under half trace to an unresolved V gene in checked studies; the others have no known cause. V, J and clone size were drawn from that table, and D and trimming were deduced from the DNA. Across this sample there are 90,000 to 140,000 clones, with about 88% seen only once. The ten largest clonotypes hold 44% of the sample.

Ends trimmed: V by 1 base, J by 2 bases; bases unmatched to a gene: 2. The CDR3 contains 16 residues, cysteine and phenylalanine counted. Only the CDR3 portion is preserved as DNA: 48 bases, with reading frame beginning at the first base. As encoded in the germline V gene (reference sequence), CDR1 is LNHNV while CDR2 is YYDKDF. Overall study outcomes, separate from this receptor: Conclusions about previously exposed vaccinees are limited, since just six or seven AZD1222 recipients were seropositive for SARS-CoV-2 at baseline. Because no day 14 peak-response samples were available, the repertoires could be characterized only after the peak T cell response. Epitopes outside the regions mutated in the B.1.351 and B.1.1.7 variants were reportedly recognized by nearly half of the unique spike-specific TCRs. Most participants were white British and females outnumbered males, and the authors suggested that clonal diversity may have been underestimated. The whole spike protein was spanned by vaccine-associated CD4 TCRs, and dominant responses were seen in regions 160-218 and 743-854. The 56-69-year group was small, and its depth increase did not reach significance, likely because of low power. After two AZD1222 doses, spike-specific TCR breadth and depth were significantly higher than at day 0 and than in MenACWY recipients.

The receptor's source is an adult who received the AZD1222 COVID-19 vaccine. The sequences come from peripheral blood, collected 28 days after the second AZD1222 dose. The chain is encoded by TRBV15 joined to TRBJ1-5; 10 bases in between match TRBD1. The DNA reads TGTGCCACCAGCAGAGGGGACAGGGGAGGCAATCAGCCCCAGCATTTT. It encodes CATSRGDRGGNQPQHF.